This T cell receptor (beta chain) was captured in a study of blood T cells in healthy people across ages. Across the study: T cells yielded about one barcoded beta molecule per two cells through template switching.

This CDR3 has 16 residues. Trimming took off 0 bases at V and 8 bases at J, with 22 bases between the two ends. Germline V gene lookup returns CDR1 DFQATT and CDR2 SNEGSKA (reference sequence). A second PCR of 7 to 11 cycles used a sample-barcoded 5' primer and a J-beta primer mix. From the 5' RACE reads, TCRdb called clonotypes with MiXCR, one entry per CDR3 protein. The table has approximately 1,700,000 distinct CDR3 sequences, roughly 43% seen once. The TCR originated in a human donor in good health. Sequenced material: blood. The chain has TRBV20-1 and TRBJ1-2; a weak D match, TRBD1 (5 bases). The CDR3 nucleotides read TGCAGTGCTAGAGATTGGTGGGGGGAATCTGGACGGGGCTACACCTTC. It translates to CSARDWWGESGRGYTF.